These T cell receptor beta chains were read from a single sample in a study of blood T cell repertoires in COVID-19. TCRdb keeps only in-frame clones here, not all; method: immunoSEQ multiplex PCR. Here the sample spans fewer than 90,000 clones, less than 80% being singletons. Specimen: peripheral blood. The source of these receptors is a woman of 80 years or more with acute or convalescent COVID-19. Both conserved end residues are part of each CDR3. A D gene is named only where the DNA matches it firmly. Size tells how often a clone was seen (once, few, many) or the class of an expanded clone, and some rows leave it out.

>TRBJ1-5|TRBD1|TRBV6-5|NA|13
CASSNDRDQPQHF
TGTGCCAGCAGTAACGACAGGGATCAGCCCCAGCATTTT
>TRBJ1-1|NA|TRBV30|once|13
CAWSELQNTEAFF
TGTGCCTGGAGTGAGTTACAGAACACTGAAGCTTTCTTT
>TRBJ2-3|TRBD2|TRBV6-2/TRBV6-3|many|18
CASSNPRTSGGGTDTQYF
TGTGCCAGCAGCAACCCCCGGACTAGCGGGGGGGGCACAGATACGCAGTATTTT
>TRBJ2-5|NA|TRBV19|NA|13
CASRGTGRETQYF
TGTGCCAGTAGAGGAACAGGCCGAGAGACCCAGTACTTC
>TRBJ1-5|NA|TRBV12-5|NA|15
CASGQFIGSNQPQHF
TGTGCTAGTGGCCAGTTCATCGGGAGCAATCAGCCCCAGCATTTT
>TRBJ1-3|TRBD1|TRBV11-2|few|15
CASSLMTGTGNTIYF
TGTGCCAGCAGCTTAATGACAGGGACTGGAAACACCATATATTTT
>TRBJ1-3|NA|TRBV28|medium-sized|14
CASSPRFSGNTIYF
TGTGCCAGCAGTCCCAGGTTCTCTGGAAACACCATATATTTT
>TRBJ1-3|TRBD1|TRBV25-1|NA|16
CASSESTGSSGNTIYF
TGTGCCAGCAGTGAATCGACAGGGAGCTCTGGAAACACCATATATTTT
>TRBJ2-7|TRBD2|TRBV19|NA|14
CASKRDVGVYEQYF
TGTGCCAGTAAGCGGGACGTGGGGGTCTACGAGCAGTACTTC
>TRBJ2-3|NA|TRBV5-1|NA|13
CASSFGAADTQYF
TGCGCCAGCAGCTTTGGTGCCGCGGATACGCAGTATTTT
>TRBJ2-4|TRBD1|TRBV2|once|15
CASTGDRGFGNIQYF
TGTGCCAGCACCGGGGACAGGGGATTTGGAAACATTCAGTACTTC
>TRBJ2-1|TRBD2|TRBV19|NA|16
CASSISLLAGNNEQFF
TGTGCCAGTAGTATCTCTCTCCTAGCGGGGAACAATGAGCAGTTCTTC
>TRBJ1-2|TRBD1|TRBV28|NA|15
CASGGDRGLNYGYTF
TGTGCCTCTGGGGGGGACAGGGGACTTAACTATGGCTACACCTTC
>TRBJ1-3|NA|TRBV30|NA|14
CASPRGGTGNTIYF
TGTGCCTCACCTAGAGGGGGAACTGGAAACACCATATATTTT
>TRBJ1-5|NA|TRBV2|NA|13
CASSLSPLQPQHF
TGTGCCAGCAGTCTAAGCCCTCTCCAGCCCCAGCATTTT
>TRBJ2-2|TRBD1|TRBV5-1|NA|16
CASSFTPGQGIGELFF
TGCGCCAGCAGCTTTACCCCGGGACAGGGGATCGGGGAGCTGTTTTTT
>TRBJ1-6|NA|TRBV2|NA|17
CASRPSRARGHNSPLHF
TGTGCCAGCAGGCCGTCCCGGGCCCGAGGGCATAATTCACCCCTCCACTTT
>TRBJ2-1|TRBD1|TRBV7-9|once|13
CASSPRGSNEQFF
TGTGCCAGCAGTCCCAGGGGGAGCAATGAGCAGTTCTTC
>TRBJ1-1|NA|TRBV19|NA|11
CASSTLTEAFF
TGTGCCAGTAGTACCCTGACTGAAGCTTTCTTT
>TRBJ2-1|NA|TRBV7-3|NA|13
CASSLGANNEQFF
TGTGCCAGCAGCTTGGGGGCGAACAATGAGCAGTTCTTC
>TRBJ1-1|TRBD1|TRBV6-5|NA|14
CASRSDRVNTEAFF
TGTGCCAGCAGGAGCGACAGGGTGAACACTGAAGCTTTCTTT
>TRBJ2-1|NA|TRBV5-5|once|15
CASSLGGQDYNEQFF
TGTGCCAGCAGCTTGGGAGGGCAGGATTACAATGAGCAGTTCTTC
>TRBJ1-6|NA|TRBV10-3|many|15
CAISELTRGNSPLHF
TGTGCCATCAGTGAGCTTACTCGCGGCAATTCACCCCTCCACTTT
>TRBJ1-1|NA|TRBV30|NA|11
CAWRGGMEAFF
TGTGCCTGGAGAGGCGGGATGGAAGCTTTCTTT